The source of this T cell receptor beta chain is a study of blood T cell repertoires in COVID-19. CDR3 length: 13 residues. The junction had 4 bases not matched to a gene; V was cut back by 4 bases and J by 3 bases. The germline V gene encodes CDR1 SGHRS and CDR2 YFSETQ. The authors' processing: Nucleated cell counts were estimated from reference gene primer amplification. Sequencing was performed with immunoSEQ multiplex PCR; in TCRdb, only in-frame clones are kept and a portion is missing. V and J calls and clone size are those listed in that table; D and trimming were worked out from the DNA. This sample has over 150,000 clones, with roughly 89% found just once.

The sequence derives from a young woman who had recovered from COVID-19. The sequenced material came from peripheral blood. The gene calls are TRBV5-1 and TRBJ2-7; 7 nucleotides match TRBD1. The CDR3: CASSEQGHYEQYF. CDR3 nucleotides: TGCGCCAGCAGCGAACAGGGGCACTACGAGCAGTACTTC.